This is a list of T cell receptor beta chains from one sample in a study of blood T cell repertoires in COVID-19. Clones were sequenced by immunoSEQ multiplex PCR, and TCRdb holds only the in-frame ones, with some missing. This table has about 330,000 clones, more than 75% appearing once. Sample: PBMCs or T cells enriched from blood (not recorded which). These receptors all come from a woman aged 25 to 45 who had recovered from COVID-19. Both conserved end residues are part of each CDR3. A D gene is named only where the DNA matches it firmly. A clone size is listed for some rows: how often the clone was seen (once, few, many), or a class if it is expanded.

j_call clone_size d_call cdr3_length v_call cdr3_aa cdr3_nt
TRBJ2-3 NA NA 14 TRBV27 CASSFSRVADTQYF TGTGCCAGCAGTTTTAGCAGGGTGGCAGATACGCAGTATTTT
TRBJ1-2 NA TRBD1 15 TRBV6-5 CASSPNEGIGGGYTF TGTGCCAGCAGTCCCAATGAGGGTATAGGGGGCGGCTACACCTTC
TRBJ1-2 NA TRBD1 14 TRBV25-1 CASSRTGINYGYTF TGTGCCAGCAGTAGGACAGGAATTAACTATGGCTACACCTTC
TRBJ2-2 NA TRBD1 16 TRBV7-9 CASSFLGQGRAGELFF TGTGCCAGCAGCTTCCTTGGACAGGGTCGGGCCGGGGAGCTGTTTTTT
TRBJ1-2 NA TRBD1 14 TRBV5-1 CASSEQGADYGYTF TGCGCCAGCTCTGAACAGGGGGCAGACTATGGCTACACCTTC
TRBJ1-2 NA NA 12 TRBV10-1 CASSDWEHGYTF TGCGCCAGCAGTGATTGGGAGCATGGCTACACCTTC
TRBJ1-1 NA NA 14 TRBV6-5 CASSKQRTVTEAFF TGTGCCAGCAGTAAGCAGCGGACGGTCACTGAAGCTTTCTTT
TRBJ1-6 NA NA 13 TRBV19 CASSVTSDSPLHF TGTGCCAGTAGTGTGACATCAGATTCACCCCTCCACTTT
TRBJ1-1 NA NA 14 TRBV25-1 CASSARGGAGEAFF TGTGCCAGCAGTGCCCGAGGCGGCGCCGGTGAAGCTTTCTTT
TRBJ2-7 NA NA 15 TRBV6-5 CASSRRGLARSEQYF TGTGCCAGCAGCCGCCGCGGGCTAGCTAGGTCCGAGCAGTACTTC
TRBJ1-2 NA NA 13 TRBV7-2 CASSLVQFGGYTF TGTGCCAGCAGCTTAGTACAGTTCGGTGGCTACACCTTC
TRBJ2-7 NA TRBD2 18 TRBV5-5 CASSFHVTSGGSSYEQYF TGTGCCAGCAGCTTTCATGTGACTAGCGGGGGGTCCTCCTACGAGCAGTACTTC
TRBJ1-1 NA NA 12 TRBV21-1 CASSAGPTEAFF TGTGCCAGCAGCGCGGGGCCCACTGAAGCTTTCTTT
TRBJ1-4 few NA 16 TRBV15 CATSRLNFGTGEKLFF TGTGCCACCAGCAGATTGAATTTTGGTACGGGTGAAAAACTGTTTTTT
TRBJ2-3 few NA 11 TRBV10-1 CASKTGDTQYF TGCGCCAGTAAGACAGGAGATACGCAGTATTTT
TRBJ1-1 NA NA 14 TRBV2 CASSDKRMNTEAFF TGTGCCAGCAGTGATAAGAGAATGAACACTGAAGCTTTCTTT
TRBJ1-5 NA TRBD1 16 TRBV3-1/TRBV3-2 CASSHTGGMGNQPQHF TGTGCCAGCAGCCACACAGGGGGTATGGGCAATCAGCCCCAGCATTTT
TRBJ1-2 NA TRBD1 13 TRBV19 CASRGTGARGYTF TGTGCCAGTAGGGGGACAGGGGCTCGTGGCTACACCTTC
TRBJ1-3 NA NA 13 TRBV2 CASMLEVGNTIYF TGTGCCAGCATGCTCGAGGTCGGAAACACCATATATTTT
TRBJ1-1 NA NA 14 TRBV30 CAWSVGPGGTEAFF TGTGCCTGGAGTGTTGGGCCGGGGGGGACTGAAGCTTTCTTT
TRBJ1-1 NA NA 13 TRBV30 CAWSKLVDTEAFF TGTGCCTGGAGCAAGCTCGTGGACACTGAAGCTTTCTTT
TRBJ2-1 NA NA 15 TRBV3-1/TRBV3-2 CASSQGGSGWNEQFF TGTGCCAGCAGCCAAGGAGGCTCCGGGTGGAATGAGCAGTTCTTC
TRBJ2-5 NA NA 17 TRBV4-1 CASSPFPAGRTWETQYF TGCGCCAGCAGCCCCTTTCCCGCGGGGAGGACGTGGGAGACCCAGTACTTC
TRBJ1-3 NA NA 14 TRBV5-4 CASSLSGSGNTIYF TGTGCCAGCAGCTTGTCAGGGTCTGGAAACACCATATATTTT
TRBJ2-7 NA NA 14 TRBV7-2 CASSQGLPSSEQYF TGTGCCAGCAGCCAGGGACTCCCCTCGTCCGAGCAGTACTTC
TRBJ2-1 once TRBD2 16 TRBV9 CASSVDPAGVLNEQFF TGTGCCAGCAGCGTAGATCCAGCGGGGGTTCTCAATGAGCAGTTCTTC
TRBJ2-7 once TRBD1 14 TRBV2 CASSGRDRAYEQYF TGTGCCAGCAGTGGGAGGGACAGGGCCTACGAGCAGTACTTC
TRBJ2-5 NA NA 15 TRBV7-6 CASSLAGRGDETQYF TGTGCCAGCAGCTTAGCCGGCAGGGGGGACGAGACCCAGTACTTC
TRBJ1-1 NA NA 14 TRBV5-6 CASSPPASGTEAFF TGTGCCAGCAGCCCCCCCGCGTCGGGTACTGAAGCTTTCTTT
TRBJ2-3 NA NA 13 TRBV3-1/TRBV3-2 CASSQANTDTQYF TGTGCCAGCAGCCAAGCAAACACAGATACGCAGTATTTT
TRBJ1-6 NA NA 16 TRBV19 CASSGGGSSYNSPLHF TGTGCCAGTAGTGGTGGGGGGAGCTCCTATAATTCACCCCTCCACTTT
TRBJ1-5 NA NA 14 TRBV2 CASSAGERRQPQHF TGTGCCAGCTCTGCCGGGGAAAGACGGCAGCCCCAGCATTTT
TRBJ1-2 NA NA 14 TRBV4-1 CASSFEGRGRGYTF TGCGCCAGCAGCTTCGAAGGCAGGGGTAGAGGCTACACCTTC
TRBJ2-5 many TRBD1 16 TRBV4-1 CASSQTGVFGGETQYF TGCGCCAGCAGCCAAACAGGGGTCTTTGGTGGAGAGACCCAGTACTTC
TRBJ1-2 NA TRBD1 13 TRBV9 CASRRGQGVGYTF TGTGCCAGCAGACGAGGACAGGGCGTGGGCTACACCTTC
TRBJ2-2 NA NA 14 TRBV5-1 CASSLQQNTGELFF TGCGCCAGCAGCTTACAACAGAACACCGGGGAGCTGTTTTTT
TRBJ1-1 NA NA 14 TRBV5-8 CASSLGHLNTEAFF TGTGCCAGCAGCCTCGGACACTTGAACACTGAAGCTTTCTTT
TRBJ1-4 NA TRBD1 17 TRBV7-2 CASSPVRGLDLNEKLFF TGTGCCAGCAGCCCGGTCAGGGGGCTTGATTTGAATGAAAAACTGTTTTTT
TRBJ2-3 NA NA 16 TRBV10-1 CASRIPGGPSTDTQYF TGCGCCAGCAGAATCCCGGGGGGCCCTAGCACAGATACGCAGTATTTT
TRBJ1-5 NA NA 15 TRBV5-1 CASSPSGGGNQPQHF TGCGCCAGCAGCCCCAGTGGAGGGGGCAATCAGCCCCAGCATTTT
TRBJ2-7 NA NA 12 TRBV14 CASSRSRHEQYF TGTGCCAGCAGCCGCTCTAGGCACGAGCAGTACTTC
TRBJ1-4 NA NA 14 TRBV24-1 CATIPWGANEKLFF TGTGCCACCATCCCTTGGGGAGCTAATGAAAAACTGTTTTTT